In this sample, the clone carrying this TCR beta chain turned up many times. Its cognate antigen is unknown. The data originate from a study of human T cells and chemical hapten exposure. Study context: Mainly, slight library volume differences in the pool made TCR yields vary. General observations from the study: No shift was seen in TCRs above 1 in 1000 frequency with DPC sensitization.

Sample time point: healthy volunteer bleed at 2 weeks. The template was total RNA from unfractionated whole blood. The CDR3 sequence is 15 residues long. Germline CDR1 and CDR2: MNHEY and SVGEGT. V shed 6 bases, J shed 3 bases, and the junction held 8 bases outside the gene matches. TCRdb called the RACE reads again in MiXCR, with one record for every CDR3 protein. The sample yields just over 90,000 distinct CDR3 sequences, approximately 8.2% seen once. This TCR came from a female donor in good health. Some clones in this sample may be carry-over from other donors' samples. The material sequenced was whole blood. The chain is built from TRBV6-2 or TRBV6-3 and TRBJ1-2; 9 bases match TRBD1. The CDR3 reads CASRQGAIRDYGYTF. DNA for the CDR3: TGTGCCAGCAGACAGGGGGCAATCCGGGACTATGGCTACACCTTC.